This T cell receptor beta chain came from a study of CD8 T cells in ankylosing spondylitis. The ends lost 0 bases at V and 5 bases at J; junction bases unmatched: 3. CDR1 is ENHRY and CDR2 is SYGVKD in the germline V gene. The CDR3 contains 16 residues. This clonotype was counted a few times. Its antigen remains unknown. Each CDR3 protein gets one entry after TCRdb re-called the 5' RACE reads with MiXCR. This table holds 380,000 or so distinct CDR3 sequences, 20% found once. Study-level results: In peripheral blood, disease-linked CD8+ clones occurred at relatively low frequencies.

The origin of this receptor is a male donor with ankylosing spondylitis or in good health (not recorded which). This rearrangement joins TRBV10-3 to TRBJ2-3; the match to TRBD1 covers 12 bases. The sequenced sample was blood, either unsorted or a sorted T cell fraction (not recorded which). The CDR3 nucleotides are TGTGCCATCAGTGAGTCGGGGACAGGGGGCAAAGATACGCAGTATTTT. Translated: CAISESGTGGKDTQYF.